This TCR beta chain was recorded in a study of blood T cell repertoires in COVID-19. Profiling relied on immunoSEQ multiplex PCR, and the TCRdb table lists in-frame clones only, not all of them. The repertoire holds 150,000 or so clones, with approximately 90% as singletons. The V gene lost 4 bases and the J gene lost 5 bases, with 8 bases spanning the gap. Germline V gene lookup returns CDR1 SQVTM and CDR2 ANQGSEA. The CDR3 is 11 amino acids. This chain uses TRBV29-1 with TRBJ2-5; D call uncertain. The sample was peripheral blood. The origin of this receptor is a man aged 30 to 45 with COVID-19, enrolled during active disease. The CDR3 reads CSVVFGETQYF. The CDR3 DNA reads TGCAGCGTTGTGTTCGGGGAGACCCAGTACTTC.